This T cell receptor (beta chain) was observed in a study of cytomegalovirus exposure and HLA in healthy donors. Study observations and caveats: Rarity held for most TCR sequences, but there were some public TCRs that occurred in many donors.

With 60 Vbeta and 13 Jbeta primers, the PCR was carried out. Method: immunoSEQ multiplex PCR; TCRdb's copy keeps in-frame clones and lacks some. The data contain under 130,000 clones, around four fifths of them singletons. This clone was picked up one time. Its specificity is unknown. The CDR3 covers 15 residues. Germline assignment: CDR1 MGHRA and CDR2 YSYEKL. J lost 2 bases, V lost 4 bases, and 4 bases had no gene match. Material: PBMCs. The sequence was obtained from a woman between 35 and 50 years old in good health and CMV-seropositive. This chain joins TRBV4-1 and TRBJ2-5, with TRBD2 matching over 10 bases. In DNA form, the CDR3 reads TGCGCCAGCAGCCTCTGGACTAGCGGTCAAGAGACCCAGTACTTC. Its translation: CASSLWTSGQETQYF.